A selection of T cell receptor beta chains follows, all from one sample in a study of cytotoxic CD8 clonotypes in ibrutinib-treated CLL. Using immunoSEQ multiplex PCR, the repertoire was profiled, and TCRdb retains in-frame clones only, with some absent. The sample yields 300,000 to 400,000 clones, 67% seen once. Specimen: PBMCs, collected after 36 months of ibrutinib treatment. All receptors derive from a human donor with chronic lymphocytic leukemia. Each CDR3 is given with its conserved first and last residue. The order of the fields is V gene, D gene, clone size, J gene, CDR3 protein, CDR3 DNA. The D gene is left open where the match is weak. Expanded clones are given a class, and other clones once, few, many or no size at all.

TRBV2,-,-,TRBJ1-5,CASRPYQGSNQPQHF,TGTGCCAGCAGACCGTATCAGGGGAGCAATCAGCCCCAGCATTTT
TRBV6-1,-,-,TRBJ2-7,CASSEVGEQYF,TGTGCCAGCAGTGAAGTTGGAGAGCAGTACTTC
TRBV6-6,TRBD1,-,TRBJ1-3,CASSWTGFGNTIYF,TGTGCCAGCAGTTGGACAGGGTTTGGAAACACCATATATTTT
TRBV27,-,once,TRBJ2-1,CASSDHGGGPYNEQFF,TGTGCCAGCAGTGACCATGGGGGGGGCCCCTACAATGAGCAGTTCTTC
TRBV5-6,TRBD1,-,TRBJ1-3,CASSRSRGRSGNTIYF,TGTGCCAGCAGCCGGTCCAGGGGGCGTTCTGGAAACACCATATATTTT
TRBV2,-,once,TRBJ2-7,CASNPTANYEQYF,TGTGCCAGCAATCCGACAGCTAACTACGAGCAGTACTTC
TRBV10-3,-,-,TRBJ2-2,CAIAAGQTGELFF,TGTGCCATTGCGGCAGGGCAAACCGGGGAGCTGTTTTTT
TRBV6-6,TRBD2,-,TRBJ2-7,CASSKRLAGVYEQYF,TGTGCCAGCAGTAAGAGACTAGCGGGAGTCTACGAGCAGTACTTC
TRBV7-3,-,once,TRBJ2-3,CASSLMTWGDTQYF,TGTGCCAGCAGCTTAATGACGTGGGGGGATACGCAGTATTTT
TRBV4-1,-,-,TRBJ2-3,CASSQGARGGTDTQYF,TGCGCCAGCAGCCAAGGGGCCAGAGGAGGCACAGATACGCAGTATTTT
TRBV6-5,-,-,TRBJ1-2,CASSSRTYGYTF,TGTGCCAGCAGTTCACGGACCTATGGCTACACCTTC
TRBV6-6,-,-,TRBJ1-5,CASSSHSNKNQPQHF,TGTGCCAGCAGCTCTCACAGTAATAAGAATCAGCCCCAGCATTTT
TRBV4-3,-,-,TRBJ2-7,CASSQWHGNRQGLNEQYF,TGCGCCAGCAGCCAATGGCACGGCAATCGACAGGGACTAAACGAGCAGTACTTC
TRBV7-3,-,-,TRBJ2-3,CASSTDRTDTQYF,TGTGCCAGCAGCACCGATCGCACAGATACGCAGTATTTT
TRBV19,-,-,TRBJ2-7,CASRRGEPYEQYF,TGTGCCAGTAGGAGGGGCGAACCCTACGAGCAGTACTTC
TRBV19,-,-,TRBJ1-5,CASSRGGESNQPQHF,TGTGCCAGTAGTAGAGGGGGGGAGAGCAATCAGCCCCAGCATTTT
TRBV19,TRBD1,-,TRBJ1-5,CASTQSRDRDTQHF,TGTGCCAGTACCCAGTCCCGGGACAGGGATACCCAGCATTTT
TRBV5-5,TRBD2,-,TRBJ2-3,CASSHGTSGIRGTDTQYF,TGTGCCAGCAGCCACGGGACTAGCGGGATTCGGGGCACAGATACGCAGTATTTT
TRBV9,TRBD1,-,TRBJ1-2,CASSVTGAAYGYTF,TGTGCCAGCAGCGTAACAGGGGCGGCGTATGGCTACACCTTC
TRBV19,-,-,TRBJ1-1,CASTGSDSLNTEAFF,TGTGCCAGTACTGGCAGCGACAGCTTGAACACTGAAGCTTTCTTT
TRBV4-1,-,-,TRBJ1-3,CASSHQGGSGNTIYF,TGCGCCAGCAGCCACCAAGGGGGGTCTGGAAACACCATATATTTT
TRBV6-5,TRBD1,-,TRBJ1-2,CASSEDRGPYGYTF,TGTGCCAGCAGTGAAGACAGGGGCCCCTATGGCTACACCTTC
TRBV13,-,-,TRBJ1-3,CASRDRSSGNTIYF,TGTGCCAGCAGAGACAGGAGCTCTGGAAACACCATATATTTT